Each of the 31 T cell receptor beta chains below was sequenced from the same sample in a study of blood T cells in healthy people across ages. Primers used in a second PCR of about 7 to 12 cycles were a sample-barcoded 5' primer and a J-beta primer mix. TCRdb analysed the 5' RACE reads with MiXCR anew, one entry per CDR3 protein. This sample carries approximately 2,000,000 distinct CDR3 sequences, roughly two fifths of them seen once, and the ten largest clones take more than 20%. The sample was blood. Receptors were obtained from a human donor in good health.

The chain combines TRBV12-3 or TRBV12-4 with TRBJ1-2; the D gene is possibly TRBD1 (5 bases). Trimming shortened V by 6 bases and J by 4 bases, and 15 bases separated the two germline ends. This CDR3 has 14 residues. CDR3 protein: CASSPQGGLYGYTF. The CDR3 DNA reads TGTGCCAGCAGCCCCCAGGGCGGCCTCTATGGCTACACCTTC.

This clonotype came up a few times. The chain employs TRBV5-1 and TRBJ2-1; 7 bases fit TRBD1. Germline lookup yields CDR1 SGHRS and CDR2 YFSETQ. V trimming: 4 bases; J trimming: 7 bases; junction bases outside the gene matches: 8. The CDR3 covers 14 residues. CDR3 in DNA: TGCGCCAGCAGCGCGGACAGGATGACGAATGAGCAGTTCTTC. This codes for CASSADRMTNEQFF.

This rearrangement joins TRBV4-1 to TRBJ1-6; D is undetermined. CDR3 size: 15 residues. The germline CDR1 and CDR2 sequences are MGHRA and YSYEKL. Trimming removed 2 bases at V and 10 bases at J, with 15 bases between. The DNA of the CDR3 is TGCGCCAGCAGCCAACGTTTCGAGGATAGATCACCCCTCCACTTT. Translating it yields CASSQRFEDRSPLHF.

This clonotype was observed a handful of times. The CDR3 sequence: CASSYRLAGHNEQFF. The DNA for the CDR3 is TGTGCCAGCAGTTACAGGCTAGCGGGGCACAATGAGCAGTTCTTC. The chain joins TRBV6-5 to TRBJ2-1, with 9 bases matching TRBD2. This CDR3 has 15 amino acids. Trimming cost V 2 bases and J 5 bases; bases outside gene matches: 4. Germline CDR1 reads MNHEY; CDR2 reads SVGAGI.

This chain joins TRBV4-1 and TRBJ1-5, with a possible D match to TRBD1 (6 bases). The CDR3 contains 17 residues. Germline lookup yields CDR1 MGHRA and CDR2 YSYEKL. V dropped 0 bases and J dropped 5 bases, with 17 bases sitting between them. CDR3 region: CASSQDRGALNYQPQHF. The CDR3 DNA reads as TGCGCCAGCAGCCAAGATAGGGGGGCATTGAACTATCAGCCCCAGCATTTT.

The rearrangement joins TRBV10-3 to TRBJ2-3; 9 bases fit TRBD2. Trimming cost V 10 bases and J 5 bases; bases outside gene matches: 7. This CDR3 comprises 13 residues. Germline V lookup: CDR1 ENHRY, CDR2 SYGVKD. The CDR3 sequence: CATISGGGDTQYF. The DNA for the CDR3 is TGTGCCACCATTAGCGGGGGAGGAGATACGCAGTATTTT.

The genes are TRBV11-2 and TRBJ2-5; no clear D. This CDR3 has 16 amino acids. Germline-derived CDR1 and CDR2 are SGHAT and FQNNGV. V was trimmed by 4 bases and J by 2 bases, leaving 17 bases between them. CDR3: CASSSGSRSSQETQYF. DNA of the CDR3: TGTGCCAGCAGCTCCGGAAGCAGGAGTTCACAAGAGACCCAGTACTTC.

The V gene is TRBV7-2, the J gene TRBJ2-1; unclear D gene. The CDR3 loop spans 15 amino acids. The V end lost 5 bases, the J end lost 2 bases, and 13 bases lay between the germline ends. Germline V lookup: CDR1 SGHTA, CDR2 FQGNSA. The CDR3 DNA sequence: TGTGCCAGCAGCCCATCTTACTTTCCCTACAATGAGCAGTTCTTC. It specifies CASSPSYFPYNEQFF. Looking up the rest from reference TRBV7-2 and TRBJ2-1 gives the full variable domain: GAGVSQSPSNKVTEKGKDVELRCDPISGHTALYWYRQSLGQGLEFLIYFQGNSAPDKSGLPSDRFSAERTGGSVSTLTIQRTQQEDSAVYLCASSPSYFPYNEQFFGPGTRLTVL.

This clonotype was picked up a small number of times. This CDR3 is CASSPGRWSNYEQYF. The CDR3 DNA reads as TGTGCCAGCAGCCCTGGACGGTGGAGTAACTACGAGCAGTACTTC. The rearrangement links TRBV13 to TRBJ2-7; no clear D. CDR1 is PRHDT and CDR2 is FYEKMQ in the germline V gene (reference sequence). This CDR3 is built from 15 residues. V was shortened by 5 bases and J by 3 bases, with 17 bases between the two germline ends.

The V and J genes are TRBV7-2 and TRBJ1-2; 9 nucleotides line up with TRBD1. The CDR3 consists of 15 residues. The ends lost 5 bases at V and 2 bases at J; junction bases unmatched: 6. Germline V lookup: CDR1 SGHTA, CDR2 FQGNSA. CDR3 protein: CTSSHRQGENYGYTF. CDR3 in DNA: TGTACCAGCAGCCACAGACAGGGGGAGAACTATGGCTACACCTTC.

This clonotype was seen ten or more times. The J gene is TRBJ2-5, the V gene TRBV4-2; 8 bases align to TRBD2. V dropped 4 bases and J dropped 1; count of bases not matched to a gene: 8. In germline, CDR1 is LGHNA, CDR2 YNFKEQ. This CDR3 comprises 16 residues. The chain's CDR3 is CASSPAPTSGQETQYF. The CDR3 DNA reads TGTGCCAGCAGCCCTGCGCCTACTAGCGGCCAAGAGACCCAGTACTTC.

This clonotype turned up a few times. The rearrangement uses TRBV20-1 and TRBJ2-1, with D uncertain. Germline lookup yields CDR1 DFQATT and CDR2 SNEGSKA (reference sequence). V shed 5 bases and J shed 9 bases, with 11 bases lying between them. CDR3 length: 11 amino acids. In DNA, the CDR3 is TGCAGTGCTTCCAACCGGGCTGAGCAGTTCTTC. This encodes CSASNRAEQFF.

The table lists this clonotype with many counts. CDR3 sequence: CASSLVVGRGETQYF. As DNA, the CDR3 is TGTGCCAGCAGCTTAGTTGTGGGGCGGGGGGAGACCCAGTACTTC. The chain has TRBV7-2 and TRBJ2-5; 7 bases agree with TRBD2. The length of the CDR3 is 15 residues. Germline V gene sequence: CDR1 SGHTA, CDR2 FQGNSA. The V segment lost 1 base and the J segment 5 bases; nucleotides outside the gene matches: 7.

In DNA, the CDR3 is TGCAGTGCTAAAGGGACAGGGTTTTACGGCTACACCTTC. Residues: CSAKGTGFYGYTF. This rearrangement joins TRBV20-1 to TRBJ1-2, with 9 bases lining up with TRBD1. V shed 4 bases and J 8 bases; nucleotides not matched to a gene: 8. The CDR3 loop spans 13 amino acids. Germline assignment: CDR1 DFQATT and CDR2 SNEGSKA (reference sequence).

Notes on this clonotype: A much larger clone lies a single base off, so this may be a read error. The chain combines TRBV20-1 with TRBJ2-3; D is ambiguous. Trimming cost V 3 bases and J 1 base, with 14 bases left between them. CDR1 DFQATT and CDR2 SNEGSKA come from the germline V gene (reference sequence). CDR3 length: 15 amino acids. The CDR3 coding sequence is TGCAGTGCTAGCTCTACGGTGATGGGCACAGATACGCAGTATTTT. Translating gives CSASSTVMGTDTQYF.

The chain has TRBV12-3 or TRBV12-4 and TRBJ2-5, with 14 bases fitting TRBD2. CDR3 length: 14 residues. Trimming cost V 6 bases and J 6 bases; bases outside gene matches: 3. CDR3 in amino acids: CASRRLAGGKTQYF. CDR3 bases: TGTGCCAGCAGAAGACTAGCGGGGGGGAAGACCCAGTACTTC.

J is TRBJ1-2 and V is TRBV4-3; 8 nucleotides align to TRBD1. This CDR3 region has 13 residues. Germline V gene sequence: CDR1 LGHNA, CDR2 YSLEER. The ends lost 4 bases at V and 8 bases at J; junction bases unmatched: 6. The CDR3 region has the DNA TGCGCCAGCAGCCCCGAGACAGGGGCGGGCTACACCTTC. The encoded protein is CASSPETGAGYTF.

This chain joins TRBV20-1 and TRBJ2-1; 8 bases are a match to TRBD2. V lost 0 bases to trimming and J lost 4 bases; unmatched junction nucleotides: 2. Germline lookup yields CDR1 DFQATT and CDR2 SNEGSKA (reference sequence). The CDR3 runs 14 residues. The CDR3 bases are TGCAGTGCTAGAGATCGGGGGGGTTACAATGAGCAGTTCTTC. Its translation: CSARDRGGYNEQFF.

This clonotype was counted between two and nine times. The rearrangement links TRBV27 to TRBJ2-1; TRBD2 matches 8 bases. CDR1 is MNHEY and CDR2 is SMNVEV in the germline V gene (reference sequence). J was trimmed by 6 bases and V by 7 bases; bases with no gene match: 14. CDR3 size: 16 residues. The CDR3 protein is CASIPKTGRAFNEQFF. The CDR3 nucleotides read TGTGCCAGCATTCCCAAAACCGGGAGGGCCTTCAATGAGCAGTTCTTC.

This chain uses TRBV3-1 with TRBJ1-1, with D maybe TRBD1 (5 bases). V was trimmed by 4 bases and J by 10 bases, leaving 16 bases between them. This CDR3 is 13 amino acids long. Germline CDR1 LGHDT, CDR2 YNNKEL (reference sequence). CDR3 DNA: TGTGCCAGCAGCCTAGGATCAGGGAGACGAGCTTTCTTT. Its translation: CASSLGSGRRAFF.

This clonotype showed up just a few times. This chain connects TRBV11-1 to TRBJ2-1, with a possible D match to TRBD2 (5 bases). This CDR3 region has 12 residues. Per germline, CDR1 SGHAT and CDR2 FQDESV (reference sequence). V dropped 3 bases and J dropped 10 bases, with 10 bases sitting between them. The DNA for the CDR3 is TGTGCCAGCAGCTTTTACGAGGGAGAGCAGTTCTTC. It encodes CASSFYEGEQFF.

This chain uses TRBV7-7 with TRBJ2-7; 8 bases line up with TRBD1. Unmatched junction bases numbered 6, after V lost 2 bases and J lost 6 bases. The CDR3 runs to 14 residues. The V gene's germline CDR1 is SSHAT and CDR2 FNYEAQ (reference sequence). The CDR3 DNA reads TGTGCCAGCAGCTTATCGGGACAGGTCAGCGAGCAGTACTTC. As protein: CASSLSGQVSEQYF.

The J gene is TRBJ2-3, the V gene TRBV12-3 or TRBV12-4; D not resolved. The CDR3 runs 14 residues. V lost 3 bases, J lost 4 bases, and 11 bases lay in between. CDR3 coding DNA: TGTGCCAGCAGTTTTCGGGCCCGCGCAGATACGCAGTATTTT. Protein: CASSFRARADTQYF.

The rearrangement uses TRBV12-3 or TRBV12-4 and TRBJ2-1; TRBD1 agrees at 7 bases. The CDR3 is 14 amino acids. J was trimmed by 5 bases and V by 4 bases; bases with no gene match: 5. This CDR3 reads CASSSRDSNNEQFF. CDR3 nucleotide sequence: TGTGCCAGCAGTTCGAGGGACAGTAACAATGAGCAGTTCTTC.

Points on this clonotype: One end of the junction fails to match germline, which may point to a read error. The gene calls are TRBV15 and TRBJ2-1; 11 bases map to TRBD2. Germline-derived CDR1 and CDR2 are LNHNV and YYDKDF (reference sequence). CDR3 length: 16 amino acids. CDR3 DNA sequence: TGTGCCACCTGCAGAGAGTTAGCGGGGGGGCGCAATGAGCAGTTCTTC. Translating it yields CATCRELAGGRNEQFF. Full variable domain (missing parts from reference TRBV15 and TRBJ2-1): DAMVIQNPRYQVTQFGKPVTLSCSQTLNHNVMYWYQQKSSQAPKLLFHYYDKDFNNEADTPDNFQSRRPNTSFCFLDIRSPGLGDTAMYLCATCRELAGGRNEQFFGPGTRLTVL.

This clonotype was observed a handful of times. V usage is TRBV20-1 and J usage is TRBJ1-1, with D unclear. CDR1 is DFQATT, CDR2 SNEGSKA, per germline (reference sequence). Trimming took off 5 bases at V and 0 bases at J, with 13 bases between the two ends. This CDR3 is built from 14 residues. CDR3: CSAYLDGLNTEAFF. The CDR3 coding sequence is TGCAGTGCTTACCTGGACGGATTGAACACTGAAGCTTTCTTT.

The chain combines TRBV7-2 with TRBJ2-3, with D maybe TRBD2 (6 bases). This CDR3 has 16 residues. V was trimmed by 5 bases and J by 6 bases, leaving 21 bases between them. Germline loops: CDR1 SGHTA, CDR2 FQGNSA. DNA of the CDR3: TGTGCCAGCAGCCTGTTAGCGGAGGGTCCCCTGGATACGCAGTATTTT. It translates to CASSLLAEGPLDTQYF.

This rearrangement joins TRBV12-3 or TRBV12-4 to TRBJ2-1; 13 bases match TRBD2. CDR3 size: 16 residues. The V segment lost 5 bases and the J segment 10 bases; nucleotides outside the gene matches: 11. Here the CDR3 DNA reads TGTGCCAGCAGTATACAGACTAGCGGGGGGTTGATCGAGCAGTTCTTC. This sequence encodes CASSIQTSGGLIEQFF.

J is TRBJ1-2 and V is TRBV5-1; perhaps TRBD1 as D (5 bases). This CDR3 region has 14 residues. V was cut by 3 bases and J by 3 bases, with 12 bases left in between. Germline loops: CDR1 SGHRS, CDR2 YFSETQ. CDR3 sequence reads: CASSYGGEYYGYTF. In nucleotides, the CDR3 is TGCGCCAGCAGCTATGGGGGAGAGTACTATGGCTACACCTTC. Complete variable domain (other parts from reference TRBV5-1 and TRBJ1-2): KAGVTQTPRYLIKTRGQQVTLSCSPISGHRSVSWYQQTPGQGLQFLFEYFSETQRNKGNFPGRFSGRQFSNSRSEMNVSTLELGDSALYLCASSYGGEYYGYTFGSGTRLTVV.

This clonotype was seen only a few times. CDR3 residues: CASRRTSGETQYF. The DNA for the CDR3 is TGTGCCAGCAGACGTACTAGCGGAGAGACCCAGTACTTC. The chain is built from TRBV7-2 and TRBJ2-5; 8 bases line up with TRBD2. The CDR3 length is 13 residues. Germline V CDR1 and CDR2: SGHTA, FQGNSA. Unmatched junction bases numbered 4, after V lost 6 bases and J lost 4 bases. Filled out from reference TRBV7-2 and TRBJ2-5, the complete variable domain reads GAGVSQSPSNKVTEKGKDVELRCDPISGHTALYWYRQSLGQGLEFLIYFQGNSAPDKSGLPSDRFSAERTGGSVSTLTIQRTQQEDSAVYLCASRRTSGETQYFGPGTRLLVL.

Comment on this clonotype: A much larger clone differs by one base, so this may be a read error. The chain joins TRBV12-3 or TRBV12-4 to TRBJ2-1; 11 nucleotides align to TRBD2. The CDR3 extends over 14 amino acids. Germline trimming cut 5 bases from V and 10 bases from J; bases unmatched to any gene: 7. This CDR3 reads CASSGLAGSYEQFF. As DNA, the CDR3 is TGTGCCAGCAGTGGACTAGCGGGCTCCTACGAGCAGTTCTTC.